The sequence of this TCR beta chain was determined in a study of radiation and T cells in renal cell carcinoma (dated by TCRdb to 2018 to 2021). About the study as a whole: The samples were drawn from a clinical trial, where primary renal cell carcinomas were treated with 15 Gy of stereotactic body radiation therapy and then removed by nephrectomy 4 weeks afterward. TCR beta sequencing covered 50 to 55 samples in total, comprising around 26 tumors and roughly 27 peripheral blood samples. Across all 50 or so samples, several million unique CDR3 nucleotide sequences encoding 2 million to 3 million unique CDR3 amino acid sequences were identified. What the work shows at the level of the full study, not this receptor alone: Top tumor clonotypes rose in blood from baseline to 2 weeks post-radiation, then contracted by 4 weeks, suggesting transient expansion of tumor-resident clones. Effects of radiation dose or scheduling on the TCR repertoire could not be addressed with the single-armed trial design. Changes in the blood repertoire were not tracked past 4 weeks after treatment. No pretreatment tumor biopsies were available, so the baseline intratumoral presence of clonotypes could not be determined.

The germline V gene yields SGHRS for CDR1 and YFSETQ for CDR2. V gives up 4 bases and J gives up 7 bases, and the segment between their germline ends measures 18 bases. Including cysteine and phenylalanine, the CDR3 has 15 amino acids. Just the 45-base CDR3 DNA is kept, in frame starting at base 1. Reading the label with the study, this specimen's time point is: blood 2 weeks post-SBRT. The treatment or condition label corresponds to: 15 Gy SBRT to primary tumor, nephrectomy 4 weeks later. To track tumor-enriched clonotypes, serial peripheral blood was sampled from radiation-treated patients at baseline and at 2 weeks and 4 weeks after SBRT. Every patient had renal cell carcinoma of clear cell pathology. The QIAamp DNA Blood Mini Kit (Qiagen) was used to prepare genomic DNA for TCR sequencing. The analyses included only samples that passed all quality control checks. Notes on this clone: The antigen it binds to is not known. Nothing much larger sits one base from this clone, and base qualities are not available.

The immunoSEQ kit was used, according to the manufacturer's recommendations, to generate TCR beta libraries from genomic DNA. To prepare the libraries, a first multiplex PCR with proprietary primers was run, followed by a second PCR that added unique barcodes, and a bead cleanup was done after each round. A kit-provided positive control reaction and a negative control reaction were included in every sample batch. The final libraries were assessed on an Agilent 4200 TapeStation D1000 ScreenTape, pooled by volume, and quantified by qPCR. Sequencing was performed on an Illumina NextSeq500 with a MidOutput 150-cycle cartridge, and 156 Read1 and 15 Index1 cycles were run with kit custom primers. The pooled library was loaded at approximately 0.95 pM with about 20% PhiX control spiked in. Per the source publication's procedure: Vendor-processed data were analyzed in R, and a clonotype was defined as all T cells sharing the same CDR3 nucleotide sequence. For clone abundance analyses, frequencies were normalized to the 10,000 most abundant clones in each sample. Public T cell clones, which averaged fewer than five per sample, were excluded before analysis. Tumor-enriched clonotypes and baseline blood-enriched clonotypes were defined as those with an abundance difference of at least 32-fold between compartments. A beta-binomial differential abundance model was used to identify clonotypes that were expanded or contracted between blood time points. Tumor-blood repertoire similarity was measured with the Baroni-Urbani and Buser coefficient, and groups were compared using two-tailed Wilcoxon tests in R. The table was pulled from immuneACCESS by TCRdb, which kept in-frame rearrangements only. Such tables lose some clones; where checked, under half of the loss comes from unresolved V genes, and the rest has no known cause. Clone size and the V and J calls come from that table; the DNA yielded D and trimming. The table for this sample lists some 60,000 clones; roughly four fifths of them were counted only once. The ten largest clonotypes hold under 7% of the sample.

Recombination connected TRBV5-1 to TRBJ2-1; the D region possibly corresponds to TRBD2 (6 bases align). The source of this sequence is a man aged 55 to 70 with renal cell carcinoma. This sample comprised blood, obtained from a patient whose treatment included radiotherapy and nephrectomy. For the CDR3, the sequence is CASSTGVPSTNEQFF. The sequence in DNA is TGCGCCAGCAGCACGGGAGTCCCGTCTACGAATGAGCAGTTCTTC.